Each of the 28 T cell receptor beta chains below was sequenced from the same sample in a study of cytomegalovirus exposure and HLA in healthy donors. The study ran its PCR with 60 Vbeta and 13 Jbeta primers. The assay was immunoSEQ multiplex PCR, and TCRdb's table has in-frame clones only and misses some. The table records roughly 250,000 clones, about four fifths of them present only once. The sample taken for sequencing was PBMCs. The origin of the receptors is a girl aged 2-9 years in good health and CMV-seronegative.

For this clone: The sample contains more than one DNA sequence encoding this CDR3. This chain links TRBV30 with TRBJ1-5, with D perhaps matching TRBD1 (5 bases). The CDR3 is 13 residues long. The V gene's germline CDR1 is GTSNPN and CDR2 SVGIG (reference sequence). Trimming removed 2 bases from V and 2 bases from J, with 7 bases in between. The CDR3 protein is CAWSPGGNQPQHF. CDR3 nucleotide sequence: TGTGCCTGGAGTCCGGGGGGCAATCAGCCCCAGCATTTT.

This clone was counted once. This chain uses TRBV27 with TRBJ2-7, with TRBD2 identical over 12 bases. Germline V CDR1 and CDR2: MNHEY, SMNVEV (reference sequence). V shed 5 bases, J shed 6 bases, and the junction held 8 bases outside the gene matches. The CDR3 runs 15 residues. The CDR3 loop is CASSLGTSGWVEQYF. CDR3 bases: TGTGCCAGCAGTCTTGGGACTAGCGGGTGGGTCGAGCAGTACTTC.

The chain recombines TRBV2 with TRBJ2-5; tentatively, D is TRBD2 (5 bases). The ends were cut back, 6 bases at V and 3 bases at J, with 5 bases in the middle. This CDR3 has 11 residues. The germline V gene encodes CDR1 SNHLY and CDR2 FYNNEI. The CDR3 nucleotides read TGTGCCAGCAGGGAGGAAGAGACCCAGTACTTC. This translates into CASREEETQYF.

This clone has only a few counts. The J gene is TRBJ2-2, the V gene TRBV2; maybe TRBD1 (5 bases). V shed 4 bases and J shed 1 base, with 7 bases lying between them. CDR1 SNHLY and CDR2 FYNNEI come from the germline V gene. CDR3 length: 14 residues. CDR3 in amino acids: CASSVQGNTGELFF. The DNA of the CDR3 is TGTGCCAGCAGTGTTCAGGGGAACACCGGGGAGCTGTTTTTT. Filled out from reference TRBV2 and TRBJ2-2, the complete variable domain reads EPEVTQTPSHQVTQMGQEVILRCVPISNHLYFYWYRQILGQKVEFLVSFYNNEISEKSEIFDDQFSVERPDGSNFTLKIRSTKLEDSAMYFCASSVQGNTGELFFGEGSRLTVL.

This sequence joins TRBV5-1 and TRBJ2-2; perhaps TRBD1 as D (6 bases). Germline-derived CDR1 and CDR2 are SGHRS and YFSETQ. V was cut by 0 bases and J by 5 bases, with 11 bases left in between. The CDR3 contains 15 residues. The DNA of the CDR3 is TGCGCCAGCAGCTTGGGCCAGGGGCCGACCGGGGAGCTGTTTTTT. Its protein product is CASSLGQGPTGELFF.

The chain uses TRBV15 and TRBJ2-1; TRBD1 agrees at 7 bases. CDR3 length: 13 residues. The V gene's germline CDR1 is LNHNV and CDR2 YYDKDF (reference sequence). V lost 1 base to trimming and J lost 12 bases; unmatched junction nucleotides: 6. This chain's CDR3 is CATSRANDRAQFF. The CDR3 DNA reads as TGTGCCACCAGCAGAGCCAACGACAGGGCGCAGTTCTTC. Variable domain in full (rest from reference TRBV15 and TRBJ2-1): DAMVIQNPRYQVTQFGKPVTLSCSQTLNHNVMYWYQQKSSQAPKLLFHYYDKDFNNEADTPDNFQSRRPNTSFCFLDIRSPGLGDTAMYLCATSRANDRAQFFGPGTRLTVL.

To note about this clone: In the same sample, other DNA sequences code for this CDR3. The V and J genes are TRBV9 and TRBJ2-7; no definite D call. V gave up 0 bases and J gave up 0 bases, with 4 bases separating them. The germline CDR1 and CDR2 sequences are SGDLS and YYNGEE. The CDR3 loop spans 13 amino acids. CDR3 protein: CASSVGASYEQYF. CDR3 sequence (DNA): TGTGCCAGCAGCGTAGGGGCCTCCTACGAGCAGTACTTC.

CDR3 nucleotides: TGCGCCAGCAGCCAAGATTTAGCCAGCGGACCCTACGAGCAGTACTTC. This translates into CASSQDLASGPYEQYF. The chain recombines TRBV4-1 with TRBJ2-7, with a tentative D call TRBD2 (5 bases). Germline CDR1 is MGHRA and CDR2 is YSYEKL. The length of the CDR3 is 16 residues. V shed 0 bases and J shed 2 bases, with 14 bases lying between them.

CDR3 in amino acids: CASSRGGQGNEQFF. The DNA for the CDR3 is TGTGCCAGCAGCCGGGGCGGACAGGGCAATGAGCAGTTCTTC. The chain employs TRBV27 and TRBJ2-1; 8 bases map to TRBD1. With 6 bases clipped from V and 6 bases from J, the junction kept 7 bases outside the gene matches. The CDR3 totals 14 residues. Per germline, CDR1 MNHEY and CDR2 SMNVEV (reference sequence).

This chain uses TRBV15 with TRBJ1-1, with no clear D. Trimming shortened V by 6 bases and J by 7 bases, and 18 bases separated the two germline ends. Germline lookup yields CDR1 LNHNV and CDR2 YYDKDF (reference sequence). The CDR3 is 14 amino acids. Here the CDR3 reads CATRSWLGDGEAFF. The CDR3 nucleotides read TGTGCCACCAGGTCCTGGTTGGGAGACGGTGAAGCTTTCTTT.

The V and J genes are TRBV28 and TRBJ2-1; D may be TRBD2 (6 bases). CDR1 and CDR2 (germline): MDHEN, SYDVKM. V was clipped by 7 bases and J by 7 bases, with 23 bases between them. CDR3 length equals 16 residues. The CDR3 spells CASNRRARPGGNEQFF. In DNA form, the CDR3 reads TGTGCCAGCAACAGGAGGGCCAGACCGGGTGGGAATGAGCAGTTCTTC.

The chain couples TRBV7-8 to TRBJ2-7, with TRBD2 identical over 13 bases. This CDR3 is built from 16 residues. The V and J ends lost 3 bases and 6 bases, in that order; junction bases with no gene match: 8. Per the germline V gene, CDR1 is SGHVS and CDR2 is FQNEAQ. The CDR3, as DNA: TGTGCCAGCAGCTTTCCGACTAGCGGGGGGCCTCGCGAGCAGTACTTC. Its protein product is CASSFPTSGGPREQYF.

V gene TRBV10-3 combines with J gene TRBJ2-7; 12 bases agree with TRBD2. J gave up 5 bases and V 0 bases, and 8 bases lay outside the gene matches. The CDR3 extends over 17 amino acids. Per the germline V gene, CDR1 is ENHRY and CDR2 is SYGVKD. The chain's CDR3 is CAISESASGGAVDEQYF. CDR3 bases: TGTGCCATCAGTGAGTCGGCTAGCGGGGGGGCCGTCGACGAGCAGTACTTC.

This clone has just one count. V gene TRBV28 combines with J gene TRBJ1-1, with 8 nucleotides matching TRBD1. Germline V CDR1 and CDR2: MDHEN, SYDVKM. V shed 8 bases and J 5 bases; nucleotides not matched to a gene: 10. The CDR3 runs 14 residues. Written as DNA, the CDR3 is TGTGCCAGCCAAATCGGACAGGGAAGGACTGAAGCTTTCTTT. Translated: CASQIGQGRTEAFF.

The CDR3: CASSRDTGELFF. In DNA form, the CDR3 reads TGTGCCAGCAGCCGAGACACCGGGGAGCTGTTTTTT. This chain uses TRBV5-4 with TRBJ2-2; D unclear. Looked up from germline, CDR1 is SGHNT and CDR2 is YYREEE (reference sequence). The CDR3 has 12 residues. The V end was cut by 4 bases, the J end by 3 bases, with 4 bases between.

The chain joins TRBV2 to TRBJ2-7; weak D call: TRBD1 (5 bases). The germline CDR1 and CDR2 sequences are SNHLY and FYNNEI. There are 13 residues in the CDR3. With 4 bases removed from V and 3 bases from J, the gap between germline ends came to 10 bases. CDR3: CASSVGAVYEQYF. The CDR3 region has the DNA TGTGCCAGCAGTGTAGGGGCGGTCTACGAGCAGTACTTC.

The V call is TRBV4-1, the J call TRBJ1-1; no firm D call. Trimming cost V 0 bases and J 0 bases, with 17 bases left between them. CDR1 and CDR2 (germline): MGHRA, YSYEKL. The CDR3 has 18 amino acids. The CDR3 loop is CASSQELAGRIVNTEAFF. CDR3 nucleotide sequence: TGCGCCAGCAGCCAAGAACTGGCGGGCCGCATAGTGAACACTGAAGCTTTCTTT.

This clone was observed a few times. CDR3 residues: CASSYSREQPQHF. The CDR3 bases are TGTGCCAGCAGTTACTCGAGGGAGCAGCCCCAGCATTTT. The chain recombines TRBV6-5 with TRBJ1-5; D gene ambiguous. Trimming removed 0 bases from V and 7 bases from J, with 7 bases in between. Germline CDR1 and CDR2: MNHEY and SVGAGI. This CDR3 spans 13 amino acids.

CDR3 bases: TGTGCCAGCAGTTACTCGGCCCGCACCTACGAGCAGTACTTC. It encodes CASSYSARTYEQYF. The chain is built from TRBV6-5 and TRBJ2-7; no clear D gene. The V and J ends lost 0 bases and 2 bases respectively, with 8 bases between them. There are 14 residues in the CDR3. Per germline, CDR1 MNHEY and CDR2 SVGAGI.

The chain has TRBV10-3 and TRBJ2-7; a weak D match, TRBD1 (6 bases). Germline V gene data show CDR1 as ENHRY and CDR2 as SYGVKD. V dropped 10 bases and J dropped 4 bases, with 20 bases sitting between them. This CDR3 has 14 amino acids. CDR3 nucleotides: TGTGCCACAACAGGGCAGAGAAGAGAATACGAGCAGTACTTC. Translated: CATTGQRREYEQYF.

This clone was detected a few times. V and J are TRBV28 and TRBJ2-7, with D possibly TRBD2 on 5 matching bases. The CDR3 extends over 12 amino acids. Trimming shortened V by 6 bases and J by 4 bases, and 10 bases separated the two germline ends. CDR1 is MDHEN, CDR2 SYDVKM, per germline. The CDR3 nucleotides read TGTGCCAGCAGCCGAAGGGAGTACGAGCAGTACTTC. Translated, it gives CASSRREYEQYF.

CDR3 in amino acids: CASSAEVWGREQYF. The DNA for the CDR3 is TGTGCCAGCAGCGCCGAAGTGTGGGGGCGGGAGCAGTACTTC. V and J are TRBV11-2 and TRBJ2-7; TRBD1 might be the D (6 bases). The CDR3 contains 14 residues. V was pared by 5 bases and J by 7 bases, with 18 bases between. Per the germline V gene, CDR1 is SGHAT and CDR2 is FQNNGV.

This chain uses TRBV7-3 with TRBJ2-2; possible D gene TRBD2, 6 bases. Germline lookup yields CDR1 SGHTA and CDR2 FQGTGA. This CDR3 is 16 amino acids long. The germline V and J ends were trimmed by 3 bases and 2 bases, with 13 bases remaining between them. The CDR3: CASSLVAGTNTGELFF. CDR3 nucleotide sequence: TGTGCCAGCAGCTTGGTGGCAGGGACTAACACCGGGGAGCTGTTTTTT.

This rearrangement joins TRBV27 to TRBJ2-1, with a tentative D call TRBD2 (5 bases). CDR1 MNHEY and CDR2 SMNVEV come from the germline V gene (reference sequence). CDR3 length equals 14 residues. Trimming removed 3 bases from V and 3 bases from J, with 9 bases in between. The CDR3 nucleotides read TGTGCCAGCAGTTTGGGAGTTAACTACAATGAGCAGTTCTTC. It encodes CASSLGVNYNEQFF.

This chain joins TRBV5-1 and TRBJ1-6; possible D gene TRBD1, 6 bases. Germline CDR1 reads SGHRS; CDR2 reads YFSETQ. There are 14 residues in the CDR3. Between the trimmed V and J ends, which lost 2 bases and 7 bases, there was a span of 10 bases. This CDR3 reads CASSFGQLNSPLHF. For the CDR3, the DNA is TGCGCCAGCAGCTTTGGACAGCTGAATTCACCCCTCCACTTT.

This clone was found once. The chain recombines TRBV10-2 with TRBJ2-3; maybe TRBD2 (6 bases). CDR1 and CDR2 from the germline V gene are WSHSY and SAAADI. V lost 8 bases to trimming and J lost 4 bases, with 19 bases between them. The CDR3 runs 15 residues. CDR3 coding DNA: TGCGCCAGCTGGGTGGCGGGGAACAAGGCAGATACGCAGTATTTT. It is translated as CASWVAGNKADTQYF.

This clone was seen just once. The V call is TRBV10-2, the J call TRBJ2-7, with 11 bases fitting TRBD2. V gave up 2 bases and J gave up 6 bases; unmatched junction bases: 9. Germline CDR1 WSHSY, CDR2 SAAADI. This CDR3 is built from 16 residues. CDR3 DNA sequence: TGCGCCAGCAGTGAGACTAGCGGGAGTCCCCTGTCCGAGCAGTACTTC. It codes for CASSETSGSPLSEQYF.

This clone has just a few counts. Here the CDR3 reads CASSFLGGGQQETQYF. The CDR3, as DNA: TGCGCCAGCAGCTTTCTGGGGGGAGGGCAACAAGAGACCCAGTACTTC. The rearrangement uses TRBV5-1 and TRBJ2-5, with TRBD2 identical over 7 bases. Germline CDR1 reads SGHRS; CDR2 reads YFSETQ. The CDR3 consists of 16 residues. After removal of 2 bases from V and 2 bases from J, the junction contained 9 bases not matched to a gene.